This entry features one T cell receptor beta chain sequence. Its antigen is still unknown. This specimen belongs to a study of cytomegalovirus exposure and HLA in healthy donors. Study-level findings and limits: A later look showed TCR association rates differing by HLA locus, highest for DRB1 and lowest for HLA-C. A later analysis linked a missense variant in DCLRE1C to the trimming of TCR beta V and J genes.

Nominally healthy donors provided the samples, though records likely missed some immune exposures. PCR primers comprised 60 Vbeta and 13 Jbeta primers. Measured with immunoSEQ multiplex PCR; TCRdb has only the in-frame clones, and not every one. The sample carries about 200,000 clones, 82% recorded once. Germline CDR1 is SEHNR and CDR2 is FQNEAQ (reference sequence). The CDR3 runs to 15 residues. V lost 1 base and J 4 bases, leaving 12 bases between the germline ends. The clonotype was recovered from a woman between 50 and 59 years old in good health and CMV-seropositive. Material: PBMCs. The chain has TRBV7-9 and TRBJ2-3; tentative D call: TRBD2 (6 bases). The CDR3 sequence: CASSLGGVVADTQYF. The DNA of the CDR3 is TGTGCCAGCAGCTTAGGGGGGGTAGTGGCAGATACGCAGTATTTT.